This TCR beta chain is from a study of blood T cell repertoires in COVID-19. Study at large: T cells, B-cell-depleted T cells, or PBMCs provided the cDNA or gDNA that served as material.

The CDR3 totals 15 residues. V gave up 2 bases and J gave up 7 bases; unmatched junction bases: 7. CDR1 MGHRA and CDR2 YSYEKL come from the germline V gene. Authors' methods: It was from reference gene primer amplification that nucleated cell counts were estimated. Here immunoSEQ multiplex PCR was the method, and the copy in TCRdb shows in-frame clones only, minus some. That table supplies the V and J calls and clone size; D and trimming were determined from the DNA. This sample has hundreds of thousands of clones, with 83% found just once. Specimen: PBMCs or T cells enriched from blood (not recorded which). V is TRBV4-1 and J is TRBJ1-4, with 7 bases aligning to TRBD1. The sequence derives from a woman aged 40 to 50 who had been exposed to COVID-19. The CDR3: CASSQNIGGGEKLFF. In DNA form, the CDR3 reads TGCGCCAGCAGCCAAAATATAGGGGGCGGTGAAAAACTGTTTTTT.